Following are 15 T cell receptor beta chains from one sample sequenced in a study of beta chain features in type 1 diabetes. Their antigens remain unidentified. Study outcomes and limitations: Shortening that was moderate but significant affected the TCRB CDR3s of Type 1 diabetes patients in all four CD4+ subsets.

The study reverse transcribed the entire isolated RNA, so it sequenced expressed TCRB transcripts. Only in-frame clones appear in the TCRdb table, and some are missing; sequencing was by immunoSEQ multiplex PCR. The sample contains approximately 260,000 clones, roughly 24% of which appear only once. The sample taken for sequencing was naive CD4+ T cells from blood. Receptors were obtained from a woman aged 25-40 years with type 1 diabetes.

The genes are TRBV28 and TRBJ2-3, with a possible D match to TRBD2 (5 bases). The germline V and J ends were trimmed by 6 bases and 5 bases, with 9 bases remaining between them. The germline V gene encodes CDR1 MDHEN and CDR2 SYDVKM. The CDR3 length is 12 residues. Written as DNA, the CDR3 is TGTGCCAGCAGACGGGGTGAAGATACGCAGTATTTT. It encodes CASRRGEDTQYF.

With respect to this clone: This CDR3 is also generated by other DNA sequences in the sample. The genes are TRBV6-6 and TRBJ2-1; no clear D gene. Trimming cost V 5 bases and J 10 bases, with 9 bases left between them. This CDR3 is 11 amino acids long. Germline assignment: CDR1 MNHNY and CDR2 SVGAGI (reference sequence). CDR3: CASSTSGEQFF. The CDR3 nucleotides read TGTGCCAGCAGTACCTCAGGCGAGCAGTTCTTC.

V is TRBV29-1 and J is TRBJ1-1; TRBD1 matches 7 bases. V was clipped by 6 bases and J by 0 bases; unmatched bases: 4. Germline V gives CDR1 SQVTM, CDR2 ANQGSEA. CDR3 length: 13 residues. The CDR3 sequence is CSVGTALNTEAFF. The CDR3 DNA reads TGCAGCGTGGGGACAGCCTTGAACACTGAAGCTTTCTTT. The variable domain in full, completed from reference TRBV29-1 and TRBJ1-1, reads SAVISQKPSRDICQRGTSLTIQCQVDSQVTMMFWYRQQPGQSLTLIATANQGSEATYESGFVIDKFPISRPNLTFSTLTVSNMSPEDSSIYLCSVGTALNTEAFFGQGTRLTVV.

V gene TRBV28 combines with J gene TRBJ2-7; D may be TRBD1 (5 bases). Germline lookup yields CDR1 MDHEN and CDR2 SYDVKM. The CDR3 is made up of 13 amino acids. V was trimmed by 5 bases and J by 12 bases, leaving 20 bases between them. As DNA, the CDR3 is TGTGCCAGCAGTAAAGAGTTGGCAGGGCCCTGGTACTTC. Its translation: CASSKELAGPWYF.

This sequence joins TRBV7-9 and TRBJ2-1; 8 nucleotides line up with TRBD2. CDR1 SEHNR and CDR2 FQNEAQ come from the germline V gene (reference sequence). V shed 4 bases and J 6 bases; nucleotides not matched to a gene: 11. This CDR3 region has 16 residues. CDR3: CASSSLGSGTANEQFF. CDR3 nucleotides: TGTGCCAGCAGCTCCCTGGGTAGCGGGACCGCCAATGAGCAGTTCTTC. The full variable domain, in which reference TRBV7-9 and TRBJ2-1 provide the parts outside the CDR3, is DTGVSQNPRHKITKRGQNVTFRCDPISEHNRLYWYRQTLGQGPEFLTYFQNEAQLEKSRLLSDRFSAERPKGSFSTLEIQRTEQGDSAMYLCASSSLGSGTANEQFFGPGTRLTVL.

The genes are TRBV29-1 and TRBJ1-1; D gene unclear. Germline V gene data show CDR1 as SQVTM and CDR2 as ANQGSEA. The CDR3 covers 14 residues. V dropped 1 base and J dropped 5 bases, with 14 bases sitting between them. The CDR3, as DNA: TGCAGCGTTGAAGTTCGGGGAAGAGGAACTGAAGCTTTCTTT. Its protein is CSVEVRGRGTEAFF.

The rearrangement links TRBV29-1 to TRBJ1-1, with 7 bases identical to TRBD1. The CDR3 runs 14 residues. The junction had 7 bases not matched to a gene; V was cut back by 5 bases and J by 1 base. The germline gives CDR1 SQVTM, CDR2 ANQGSEA. This CDR3 reads CSVSNRGRNTEAFF. Written as DNA, the CDR3 is TGCAGCGTTTCGAACAGGGGTCGGAACACTGAAGCTTTCTTT. The entire variable domain, with the rest obtained from reference TRBV29-1 and TRBJ1-1, is as follows: SAVISQKPSRDICQRGTSLTIQCQVDSQVTMMFWYRQQPGQSLTLIATANQGSEATYESGFVIDKFPISRPNLTFSTLTVSNMSPEDSSIYLCSVSNRGRNTEAFFGQGTRLTVV.

The chain is built from TRBV28 and TRBJ2-3; 7 nucleotides match TRBD1. V lost 4 bases to trimming and J lost 0 bases; unmatched junction nucleotides: 4. This CDR3 spans 15 amino acids. Germline V lookup: CDR1 MDHEN, CDR2 SYDVKM. CDR3: CASSYGQDSTDTQYF. The DNA for the CDR3 is TGTGCCAGCAGTTACGGACAGGATAGCACAGATACGCAGTATTTT.

The chain recombines TRBV30 with TRBJ2-5; D ambiguous. Germline-derived CDR1 and CDR2 are GTSNPN and SVGIG (reference sequence). Between the trimmed V and J ends, which lost 0 bases and 2 bases, there was a span of 7 bases. The CDR3 is 13 residues long. The CDR3 DNA is TGTGCCTGGAGTGTAGTGCAGCAAGAGACCCAGTACTTC. Translated: CAWSVVQQETQYF.

The gene calls are TRBV28 and TRBJ1-5; maybe TRBD1 (5 bases). Germline V gene lookup returns CDR1 MDHEN and CDR2 SYDVKM. V gave up 5 bases and J gave up 0 bases, with 14 bases separating them. The CDR3 sequence is 16 residues long. The CDR3 here is CASSPPTAYSNQPQHF. The CDR3 DNA is TGTGCCAGCAGTCCCCCGACAGCCTATAGCAATCAGCCCCAGCATTTT.

The genes are TRBV30 and TRBJ2-3; TRBD2 might be the D (7 bases). V was trimmed by 3 bases and J by 2 bases, leaving 15 bases between them. CDR3 length: 15 amino acids. Germline CDR1 and CDR2: GTSNPN and SVGIG (reference sequence). CDR3 loop: CAWSPKRDNTDTQYF. The CDR3 DNA follows: TGTGCCTGGAGCCCCAAGCGGGACAACACAGATACGCAGTATTTT.

Comments on this clone: An end of the junction does not agree with germline; a read error may underlie this. The rearrangement uses TRBV30 and TRBJ2-4; the match to TRBD1 covers 10 bases. CDR3 length: 12 amino acids. Germline-derived CDR1 and CDR2 are GTSNPN and SVGIG (reference sequence). The CDR3 protein is CAWRGQGGIQNF. CDR3 coding DNA: TGTGCCTGGAGAGGACAGGGGGGGATTCAGAACTTC.

This rearrangement joins TRBV28 to TRBJ2-7, with 7 bases matching TRBD1. The germline gives CDR1 MDHEN, CDR2 SYDVKM. J lost 6 bases, V lost 5 bases, and 16 bases had no gene match. CDR3 length: 16 amino acids. CDR3 sequence: CASSPTTGARKGEQYF. In nucleotides, the CDR3 is TGTGCCAGCAGTCCTACAACAGGGGCACGAAAGGGCGAGCAGTACTTC.

A few counts support this clone. The chain employs TRBV20-1 and TRBJ1-2, with D maybe TRBD1 (5 bases). The V gene lost 6 bases and the J gene lost 5 bases, with 10 bases spanning the gap. This CDR3 is built from 11 residues. The V gene's germline CDR1 is DFQATT and CDR2 SNEGSKA (reference sequence). The CDR3 DNA is TGCAGTGCCCACCCAGGGTATGGCTACACCTTC. It is translated as CSAHPGYGYTF.

The chain links TRBV29-1 to TRBJ2-3; a weak D match, TRBD1 (6 bases). CDR1 and CDR2 from the germline V gene are SQVTM and ANQGSEA. The CDR3 runs 14 residues. The V end lost 4 bases, the J end lost 0 bases, and 11 bases lay between the germline ends. The CDR3 sequence is CSVVRGASTDTQYF. CDR3 nucleotide sequence: TGCAGCGTTGTCAGGGGTGCTAGCACAGATACGCAGTATTTT.